This T cell receptor (beta chain) was sequenced in a study of T cell responses to AZD1222 COVID-19 vaccine. V was pared by 3 bases and J by 3 bases, with 6 bases between. This CDR3 comprises 11 residues. CDR1 and CDR2 (germline): DFQATT, SNEGSKA (reference sequence). Some clones are missing from TCRdb's copy, which holds only in-frame ones; the method was immunoSEQ multiplex PCR. The repertoire consists of roughly 97,000 clones, with 75% to 90% occurring once and the leading ten covering around 9.4%. The material was peripheral blood, obtained on day 0 of AZD1222 vaccination. The chain couples TRBV20-1 to TRBJ2-7; D gene uncertain. This receptor was identified in an adult in good health. In DNA, the CDR3 is TGCAGTGCTAGTAGGGACTACGAGCAGTACTTC. It specifies CSASRDYEQYF.